The 9 T cell receptor beta chains in this list originate from one sample, sequenced in a study of blood T cell repertoires in COVID-19 (dated by TCRdb to the early 2020s). Library method: the immunoSEQ multiplex PCR assay. Sourced from immuneACCESS, this table was stored by TCRdb with only in-frame sequences that have V and J called. A share of the clones is absent; for the studies checked, an unresolved V gene accounts for under half, and the remainder has no known explanation. The sample data list 150,000 or so clones, and approximately 87% of these were observed just once. Of the sample, 3.5% to 5% falls within the top ten clones. Sequencing input: PBMCs or T cells enriched from blood (not recorded which). All receptors come from a woman aged 45-60 years who had recovered from COVID-19.

This clone was observed a handful of times. The CDR3, as DNA: TGTGCCAGCAGGAAGACCGGGACTAGCGGGGGGGAGACCCAGTACTTC. Translated: CASRKTGTSGGETQYF. The chain links TRBV7-3 to TRBJ2-5, with TRBD2 identical over 15 bases. After removal of 6 bases from V and 5 bases from J, the junction contained 7 bases not matched to a gene. Germline-derived CDR1 and CDR2 are SGHTA and FQGTGA. CDR3 length: 16 amino acids.

The CDR3, as DNA: TGTGCCAGCAGTTTGGTCCGGGGAGGCGAGCAGTACGTC. Translated, it gives CASSLVRGGEQYV. The chain has TRBV12-3 or TRBV12-4 and TRBJ2-7; tentative D call: TRBD2 (6 bases). The CDR3 is made up of 13 amino acids. The V end was cut by 3 bases, the J end by 6 bases, with 12 bases between.

The gene calls are TRBV30 and TRBJ1-2; the D gene is possibly TRBD1 (6 bases). Germline CDR1 is GTSNPN and CDR2 is SVGIG (reference sequence). This CDR3 comprises 13 residues. V shed 3 bases and J shed 5 bases, with 13 bases lying between them. The chain's CDR3 is CAWSVSQGYGYTF. CDR3 bases: TGTGCCTGGAGCGTAAGCCAGGGGTATGGCTACACCTTC.

Notes on this clone: The junction differs from germline at one of its ends, possibly a read error. The chain has TRBV7-9 and TRBJ1-1; tentative D call: TRBD1 (5 bases). Germline-derived CDR1 and CDR2 are SEHNR and FQNEAQ (reference sequence). The CDR3 loop spans 15 amino acids. The CDR3 DNA reads TGTGCCAGCAGTTTAGGCGGGGGTCGGAACACTGAAGCTTTCTTT. Its translation: CASSLGGGRNTEAFF.

This clone appeared a single time. CDR3 region: CASGLGTSGRHTQYF. Here the CDR3 DNA reads TGTGCTAGTGGTTTAGGGACTAGCGGCAGACATACGCAGTATTTT. The V and J genes are TRBV12-5 and TRBJ2-3; 11 nucleotides line up with TRBD2. This CDR3 comprises 15 residues. With V trimmed by 3 bases and J by 7 bases, 6 bases remained unmatched. CDR1 is LGHNT, CDR2 FRNRAP, per germline. The full variable domain, in which reference TRBV12-5 and TRBJ2-3 provide the parts outside the CDR3, is DARVTQTPRHKVTEMGQEVTMRCQPILGHNTVFWYRQTMMQGLELLAYFRNRAPLDDSGMPKDRFSAEMPDATLATLKIQPSEPRDSAVYFCASGLGTSGRHTQYFGPGTRLTVL.

The chain joins TRBV2 to TRBJ1-2; no clear D gene. Trimming left V 5 bases short and J 5 bases short, with 9 bases between. This CDR3 region has 12 residues. Germline CDR1 is SNHLY and CDR2 is FYNNEI. The CDR3 protein is CASSPRLYGYTF. The CDR3 DNA reads TGTGCCAGCAGTCCCAGGCTTTATGGCTACACCTTC.

This clone appeared a few times. The V call is TRBV3-1 (or the pseudogene TRBV3-2), the J call TRBJ2-2; a possible D gene is TRBD1 (6 bases). The CDR3 totals 14 residues. CDR1 LGHDT and CDR2 YNNKEL come from the germline V gene (reference sequence). Trimming took off 5 bases at V and 2 bases at J, with 9 bases between the two ends. This chain's CDR3 is CASSSRGNTGELFF. The DNA of the CDR3 is TGTGCCAGCAGCTCCAGGGGAAACACCGGGGAGCTGTTTTTT.

This clone was found a few times. This chain links TRBV4-3 with TRBJ2-1, with TRBD2 matching over 7 bases. This CDR3 has 18 residues. CDR1 and CDR2 from the germline V gene are LGHNA and YSLEER. Trimming removed 0 bases from V and 3 bases from J; junction bases left unmatched: 11. This chain's CDR3 is CASSQDARGSSRYNEQFF. In DNA form, the CDR3 reads TGCGCCAGCAGCCAAGATGCCCGCGGGAGCTCACGCTACAATGAGCAGTTCTTC.

The CDR3 nucleotides read TGTGCCTGGGACCCGGGACAGGTATTTTCTGGAAACACCATATATTTT. Translation: CAWDPGQVFSGNTIYF. The rearrangement links TRBV30 to TRBJ1-3; the match to TRBD1 covers 8 bases. Germline V CDR1 and CDR2: GTSNPN, SVGIG (reference sequence). V was pared by 5 bases and J by 1 base, with 10 bases of the junction left unmatched. The CDR3 sequence is 16 residues long.